This T cell receptor beta chain was obtained from a study of T cell responses to AZD1222 COVID-19 vaccine (dated by TCRdb to the early 2020s). For context, the study as a whole: TCR sequencing was performed for some 250 trial participants, of whom about 210 were given two doses of AZD1222 and approximately 25 were given two doses of MenACWY control vaccine. Trial participants were enrolled by age into 18-55, 56-69 and 70-plus year subgroups, with approximately 150, 30 and 60 TCR-sequenced participants respectively.

In light of the paper, this sample's time point label describes: about 28 days (+/-7) after the second vaccine dose. The sample's treatment or condition label, decoded: meningococcal conjugate vaccine given as trial control. Vaccinee samples were obtained from the UK trials COV001 and COV002, which included a single-blind randomized controlled phase 2/3 trial of AZD1222 (ChAdOx1 nCoV-19) in healthy adults. For TCRbeta chain sequencing, PBMC samples from trial participants were taken at day 0 and at day 28 after the second dose. The germline V gene sets CDR1 to SGHTA and CDR2 to FQGNSA. Cut back by 5 bases and 4 bases, the V and J ends lie 12 bases apart. The CDR3 has 14 amino acids, counting the end cysteine and phenylalanine. Only the CDR3 portion is preserved as DNA: 42 bases, with reading frame beginning at the first base. What the authors observed across the whole study: Participants were mostly white British and included more females than males, and it was suggested by the authors that clonal diversity may have been underestimated. After two AZD1222 doses, spike-specific TCR breadth and depth were significantly higher than at day 0 and than in MenACWY recipients. Nearly half of unique spike-specific TCRs reportedly recognized epitopes outside regions mutated in the B.1.351 and B.1.1.7 variants. Only five or six AZD1222 recipients were SARS-CoV-2 seropositive at baseline, limiting conclusions about previously exposed vaccinees. Vaccine-associated CD4 TCRs spanned the whole spike protein, with dominant responses in regions 160-218 and 743-854. No day 14 peak-response samples were available, so repertoires were characterized only after the peak T cell response. In the small 56-69-year group, the increase in depth fell short of significance, most likely because of low power.

With regard to this clone: Its antigen is currently not known. Base qualities were left out, and no much larger clone turns up one base away.

The CDR3 regions of human TCRbeta chains were subjected to immunosequencing. As for how the authors treated the data: TCRs in the repertoires were matched against a reference library of SARS-CoV-2-specific TCRs that had been generated with the MIRA antigen-specificity platform. Breadth was defined as the fraction of unique TCRs that were SARS-CoV-2-associated, and depth was defined as the fraction of total T cells that were SARS-CoV-2-associated. Using the MIRA data, every spike-specific TCR was mapped to the spike region that the TCR reacted to and assigned to either a CD4 or a CD8 class. Log10-transformed breadth and depth values were compared by one-way ANOVA with Sidak's multiple comparisons tests. TCRdb holds this immuneACCESS table with in-frame rearrangements only. Some clones are missing; in checked studies, unresolved V genes explain under half, and the rest has no known cause. V, J and clone size were drawn from that table, and D and trimming were deduced from the DNA. The sample contains 130,000 to 150,000 clones, 88% of them found a single time. 5.4% of the sample is held by the ten biggest clonotypes.

The chain employs TRBV7-2 and TRBJ1-5; the D gene is unclear. The sample in question was peripheral blood, obtained 28 days after the second dose of the MenACWY control vaccine. This clonotype was sampled from an adult who received the MenACWY meningococcal vaccine as a control. The sequenced DNA is TGTGCCAGCAGCAGTTATGTAGGGAATCAGCCCCAGCATTTT. This translates into CASSSYVGNQPQHF.